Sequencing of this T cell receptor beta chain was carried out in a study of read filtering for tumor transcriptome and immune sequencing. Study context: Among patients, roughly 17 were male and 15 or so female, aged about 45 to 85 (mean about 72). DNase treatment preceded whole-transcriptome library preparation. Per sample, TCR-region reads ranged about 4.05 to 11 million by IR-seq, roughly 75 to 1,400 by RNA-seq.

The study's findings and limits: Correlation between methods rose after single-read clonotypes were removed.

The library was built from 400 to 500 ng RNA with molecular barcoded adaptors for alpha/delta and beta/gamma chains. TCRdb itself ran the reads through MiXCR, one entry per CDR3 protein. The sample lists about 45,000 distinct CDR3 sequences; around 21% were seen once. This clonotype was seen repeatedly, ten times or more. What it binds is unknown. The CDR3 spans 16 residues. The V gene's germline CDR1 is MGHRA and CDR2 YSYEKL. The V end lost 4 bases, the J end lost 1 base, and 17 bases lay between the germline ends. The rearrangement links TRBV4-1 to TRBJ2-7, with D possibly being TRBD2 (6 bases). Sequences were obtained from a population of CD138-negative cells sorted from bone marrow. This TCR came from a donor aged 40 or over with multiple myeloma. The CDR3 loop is CASSPLPGENSYEQYF. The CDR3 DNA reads TGCGCCAGCAGCCCGCTACCGGGGGAAAATTCCTACGAGCAGTACTTC.